These 18 T cell receptor beta chains came from one sample sequenced in a study of blood T cell repertoires in COVID-19. Profiled with immunoSEQ multiplex PCR; TCRdb holds only in-frame clones, not every one. The sample lists 90,000 to 100,000 clones, around 84% occurring once. Specimen: peripheral blood. Source of these receptors: a man in his sixties with acute or convalescent COVID-19.

The chain recombines TRBV19 with TRBJ1-4, with 9 bases aligning to TRBD1. The V gene's germline CDR1 is LNHDA and CDR2 SQIVND (reference sequence). The CDR3 extends over 15 amino acids. Trimming removed 3 bases from V and 8 bases from J; junction bases left unmatched: 7. In DNA form, the CDR3 reads TGTGCCAGTAGTATCGGGACAGGGATAGAGGAAAAACTGTTTTTT. This gives the protein CASSIGTGIEEKLFF.

The CDR3 sequence: CASSLGRTGSGNTIYF. In DNA form, the CDR3 reads TGTGCCAGCAGCTTAGGACGGACAGGCTCTGGAAACACCATATATTTT. V and J are TRBV7-2 and TRBJ1-3; 7 bases are shared with TRBD1. Germline CDR1 SGHTA, CDR2 FQGNSA. The V gene end was trimmed by 1 base and the J gene end by 0 bases; junction bases not matched to a gene: 3. The CDR3 length is 16 residues.

This chain uses TRBV15 with TRBJ1-5; 9 bases agree with TRBD1. Germline V gene sequence: CDR1 LNHNV, CDR2 YYDKDF (reference sequence). Trimming removed 0 bases from V and 2 bases from J; junction bases left unmatched: 8. CDR3 length: 18 residues. The CDR3 sequence is CATSRDSNTGGGNQPQHF. Here the CDR3 DNA reads TGTGCCACCAGCAGAGATAGTAACACAGGGGGCGGCAATCAGCCCCAGCATTTT.

The gene calls are TRBV3-1 (or the pseudogene TRBV3-2) and TRBJ1-2; TRBD1 aligns across 8 bases. Germline trimming cut 4 bases from V and 9 bases from J; bases unmatched to any gene: 10. Per germline, CDR1 LGHDT and CDR2 YNNKEL (reference sequence). The CDR3 runs to 14 residues. The DNA for the CDR3 is TGTGCCAGCAGCCTCCGGGACAGGCCCCTAAGCTACACCTTC. Its protein product is CASSLRDRPLSYTF.

This chain connects TRBV7-9 to TRBJ2-3, with 8 bases identical to TRBD2. The CDR3 spans 16 residues. Unmatched junction bases numbered 8, after V lost 5 bases and J lost 1 base. CDR1 is SEHNR and CDR2 is FQNEAQ in the germline V gene (reference sequence). The CDR3 region has the DNA TGTGCCAGCAGCAATCGCGGGGGGAGTGGCACAGATACGCAGTATTTT. Translating it yields CASSNRGGSGTDTQYF.

The V and J genes are TRBV5-1 and TRBJ1-5, with TRBD1 matching over 7 bases. V shed 4 bases and J 0 bases; nucleotides not matched to a gene: 4. This CDR3 comprises 15 residues. Germline loops: CDR1 SGHRS, CDR2 YFSETQ. CDR3 sequence reads: CASSIGTASNQPQHF. As DNA, the CDR3 is TGCGCCAGCAGCATCGGGACAGCTAGCAATCAGCCCCAGCATTTT.

The chain combines TRBV19 with TRBJ1-5, with TRBD1 matching over 8 bases. The ends lost 5 bases at V and 7 bases at J; junction bases unmatched: 10. There are 15 residues in the CDR3. CDR1 and CDR2 (germline): LNHDA, SQIVND (reference sequence). This CDR3 reads CASSPAGGVVQPQHF. The CDR3 DNA reads TGTGCCAGTAGTCCCGCAGGGGGCGTAGTCCAGCCCCAGCATTTT.

The rearrangement uses TRBV4-1 and TRBJ2-1; D ambiguous. V lost 1 base and J lost 3, with 4 bases in between. The CDR3 has 13 amino acids. Germline V gene lookup returns CDR1 MGHRA and CDR2 YSYEKL. The CDR3 loop is CASSQGDYNEQFF. CDR3 bases: TGCGCCAGCAGCCAAGGAGACTACAATGAGCAGTTCTTC.

V and J are TRBV5-1 and TRBJ1-3; TRBD1 matches 7 bases. Losses at the gene ends were 0 bases for V and 0 bases for J; bases not matched to a gene: 6. The germline V gene encodes CDR1 SGHRS and CDR2 YFSETQ. The CDR3 consists of 17 residues. The CDR3 loop reads CASSLGQGTISGNTIYF. CDR3 DNA sequence: TGCGCCAGCAGCTTGGGACAGGGAACAATCTCTGGAAACACCATATATTTT.

V usage is TRBV6-1 and J usage is TRBJ2-1; TRBD2 aligns across 13 bases. Per germline, CDR1 MNHNS and CDR2 SASEGT. After removal of 4 bases from V and 5 bases from J, the junction contained 11 bases not matched to a gene. The CDR3 runs to 18 residues. The CDR3 coding sequence is TGTGCCAGCAGTGCAAACCCCGGGACTAGCGGGATGCACAATGAGCAGTTCTTC. It codes for CASSANPGTSGMHNEQFF.

The J gene is TRBJ1-6, the V gene TRBV4-2; 7 nucleotides align to TRBD1. CDR1 is LGHNA and CDR2 is YNFKEQ in the germline V gene. J gave up 1 base and V 0 bases, and 15 bases lay outside the gene matches. The CDR3 consists of 21 residues. DNA of the CDR3: TGTGCCAGCAGCCAAGATACTCAAGACAGGGTGTGGTCATCCTATAATTCACCCCTCCACTTT. This translates into CASSQDTQDRVWSSYNSPLHF.

The sample holds one count of this clone. CDR3 in amino acids: CASSQLSRGRQEKLFF. In DNA, the CDR3 is TGTGCCAGCAGCCAGCTATCCCGGGGGAGGCAGGAAAAACTGTTTTTT. The V call is TRBV4-2, the J call TRBJ1-4, with D possibly TRBD1 on 5 matching bases. CDR1 and CDR2 (germline): LGHNA, YNFKEQ. Trimming shortened V by 3 bases and J by 8 bases, and 19 bases separated the two germline ends. This CDR3 contains 16 residues.

The chain recombines TRBV3-1 (or the pseudogene TRBV3-2) with TRBJ1-2, with 7 bases aligning to TRBD1. This CDR3 has 14 amino acids. V was pared by 4 bases and J by 6 bases, with 8 bases of the junction left unmatched. Germline CDR1 and CDR2: LGHDT and YNNKEL (reference sequence). The CDR3 sequence: CASSRRDRTHGYTF. The CDR3 DNA reads TGTGCCAGCAGCCGCCGGGACAGAACCCATGGCTACACCTTC.

The J gene is TRBJ1-4, the V gene TRBV19; D not resolved. Germline V gene lookup returns CDR1 LNHDA and CDR2 SQIVND (reference sequence). The CDR3 consists of 12 residues. The V end was cut by 9 bases, the J end by 7 bases, with 12 bases between. The CDR3 sequence is CASQDRGEKLFF. The CDR3 nucleotides are TGTGCCAGCCAAGATAGAGGTGAAAAACTGTTTTTT.

The CDR3 nucleotides are TGCGCCAGCAGCGCAGGACAGGGTCGGCCAACTAATGAAAAACTGTTTTTT. Its protein is CASSAGQGRPTNEKLFF. The chain combines TRBV5-1 with TRBJ1-4, with 8 nucleotides matching TRBD1. The CDR3 has 17 residues. Germline V gives CDR1 SGHRS, CDR2 YFSETQ. V gave up 4 bases and J gave up 0 bases; unmatched junction bases: 8.

This chain connects TRBV19 to TRBJ2-5; TRBD2 matches at 10 bases. This CDR3 is built from 16 residues. Trimming removed 3 bases from V and 1 base from J; junction bases left unmatched: 5. Germline V gene lookup returns CDR1 LNHDA and CDR2 SQIVND (reference sequence). The CDR3 here is CASSMELAGTQETQYF. The CDR3 DNA follows: TGTGCCAGTAGTATGGAACTAGCGGGGACCCAAGAGACCCAGTACTTC.

The rearrangement uses TRBV28 and TRBJ1-2, with D possibly matching TRBD1 (5 bases). Trimming took 5 bases from V and 7 from J, leaving 14 bases between them. Looked up from germline, CDR1 is MDHEN and CDR2 is SYDVKM. The CDR3 totals 13 residues. In DNA, the CDR3 is TGTGCCAGCAGTCTACAGGCCCCTTCTGGCTACACCTTC. It translates to CASSLQAPSGYTF.

This chain links TRBV5-1 with TRBJ2-1, with a weak D call TRBD1 (6 bases). V was pared by 0 bases and J by 9 bases, with 13 bases between. This CDR3 contains 14 residues. The germline CDR1 and CDR2 sequences are SGHRS and YFSETQ. CDR3 in amino acids: CASSLAPGAGEQFF. CDR3 nucleotide sequence: TGCGCCAGCAGCTTGGCCCCAGGGGCGGGTGAGCAGTTCTTC.